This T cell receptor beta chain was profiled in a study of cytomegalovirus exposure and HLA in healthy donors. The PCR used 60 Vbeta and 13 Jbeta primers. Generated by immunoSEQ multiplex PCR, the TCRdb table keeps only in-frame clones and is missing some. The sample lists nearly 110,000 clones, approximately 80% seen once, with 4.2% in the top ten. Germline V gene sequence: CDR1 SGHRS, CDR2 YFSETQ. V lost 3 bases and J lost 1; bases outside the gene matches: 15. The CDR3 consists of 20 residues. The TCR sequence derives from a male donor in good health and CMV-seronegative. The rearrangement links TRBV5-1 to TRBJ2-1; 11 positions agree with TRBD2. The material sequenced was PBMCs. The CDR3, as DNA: TGCGCCAGCAGCTCCGGCGATAGCGGGAGGGCCCGAAGGTCCTACAATGAGCAGTTCTTC. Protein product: CASSSGDSGRARRSYNEQFF.